The 5 T cell receptor beta chains below all came from one sample that was sequenced in a study of blood T cell repertoires in COVID-19. Only in-frame clones appear in the TCRdb table, and some are missing; sequencing was by immunoSEQ multiplex PCR. There are about 120,000 clones in the sample; more than 70% occur only once, and about 1.6% lies in the top ten. Sample: peripheral blood. The source of these receptors is a human donor in a cohort sampled during active COVID-19.

This chain connects TRBV21-1 to TRBJ2-4; the D call TRBD2 from the table was never checked on the DNA. TRBV21-1 is a pseudogene locus. CDR3 length: 16 amino acids. For the CDR3, the DNA is TGTGCCAGCAGCACCCCGAGGGCCCTAGCCAAAAACATTCAGTACTTC. Translating it yields CASSTPRALAKNIQYF.

The chain combines TRBV5-6 with TRBJ1-1; TRBD1 agrees at 8 bases. The CDR3 extends over 14 amino acids. Trimming cost V 4 bases and J 5 bases; bases outside gene matches: 7. Germline V gene data show CDR1 as SGHDT and CDR2 as YYEEEE. CDR3 protein: CASSRQGRGTEAFF. In DNA, the CDR3 is TGTGCCAGCAGCCGACAGGGGCGGGGAACTGAAGCTTTCTTT.

The chain uses TRBV29-1 and TRBJ1-5; the match to TRBD1 covers 7 bases. This CDR3 has 13 residues. After removal of 6 bases from V and 9 bases from J, the junction contained 11 bases not matched to a gene. Germline V gene data show CDR1 as SQVTM and CDR2 as ANQGSEA. The CDR3 DNA is TGCAGCGTAAGGACAGGCCGAGAGGGGCCCCAGCATTTT. It translates to CSVRTGREGPQHF.

The chain has TRBV2 and TRBJ2-1, with D perhaps matching TRBD1 (5 bases). Germline-derived CDR1 and CDR2 are SNHLY and FYNNEI. The CDR3 totals 15 residues. The germline V and J ends were trimmed by 0 bases and 15 bases, with 21 bases remaining between them. CDR3 bases: TGTGCCAGCAGTGAAGCGGACATTGAGACGGTTATTCGGTTCTTC. This codes for CASSEADIETVIRFF. Full variable domain (rest looked up from reference TRBV2 and TRBJ2-1): EPEVTQTPSHQVTQMGQEVILRCVPISNHLYFYWYRQILGQKVEFLVSFYNNEISEKSEIFDDQFSVERPDGSNFTLKIRSTKLEDSAMYFCASSEADIETVIRFFGPGTRLTVL.

V is TRBV14 and J is TRBJ2-7; TRBD2 matches at 9 bases. This CDR3 is 16 amino acids long. The V segment lost 1 base and the J segment 6 bases; nucleotides outside the gene matches: 10. Germline assignment: CDR1 SGHDN and CDR2 FVKESK. The CDR3 protein is CASSQGLSGRIREQYF. DNA for the CDR3: TGTGCCAGCAGCCAAGGGTTGAGCGGGAGGATCCGCGAGCAGTACTTC.